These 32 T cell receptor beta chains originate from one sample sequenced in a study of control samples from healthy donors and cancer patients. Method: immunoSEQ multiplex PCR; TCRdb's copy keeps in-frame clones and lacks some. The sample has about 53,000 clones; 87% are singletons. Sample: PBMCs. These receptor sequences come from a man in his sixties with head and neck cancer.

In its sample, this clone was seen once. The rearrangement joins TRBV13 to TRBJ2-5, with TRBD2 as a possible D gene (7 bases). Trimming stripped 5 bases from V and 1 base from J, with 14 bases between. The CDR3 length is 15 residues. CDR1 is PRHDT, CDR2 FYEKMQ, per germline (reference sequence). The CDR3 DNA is TGTGCCAGCAGCCGGAAAGGGGGGGGCCAAGAGACCCAGTACTTC. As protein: CASSRKGGGQETQYF.

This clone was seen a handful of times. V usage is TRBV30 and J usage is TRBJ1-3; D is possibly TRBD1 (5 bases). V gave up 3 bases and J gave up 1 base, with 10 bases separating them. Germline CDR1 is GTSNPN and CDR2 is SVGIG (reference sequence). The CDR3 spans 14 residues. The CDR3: CAWSQWTSGNTIYF. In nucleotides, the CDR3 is TGTGCCTGGAGCCAATGGACATCTGGAAACACCATATATTTT. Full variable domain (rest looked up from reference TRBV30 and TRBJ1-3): SQTIHQWPATLVQPVGSPLSLECTVEGTSNPNLYWYRQAAGRGLQLLFYSVGIGQISSEVPQNLSASRPQDRQFILSSKKLLLSDSGFYLCAWSQWTSGNTIYFGEGSWLTVV.

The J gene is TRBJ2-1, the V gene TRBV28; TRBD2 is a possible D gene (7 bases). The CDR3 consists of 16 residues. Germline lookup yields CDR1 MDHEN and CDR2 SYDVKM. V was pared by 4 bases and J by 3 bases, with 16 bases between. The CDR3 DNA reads TGTGCCAGCAGTTCCCGAGGGGGAGGGGACTACAATGAGCAGTTCTTC. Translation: CASSSRGGGDYNEQFF.

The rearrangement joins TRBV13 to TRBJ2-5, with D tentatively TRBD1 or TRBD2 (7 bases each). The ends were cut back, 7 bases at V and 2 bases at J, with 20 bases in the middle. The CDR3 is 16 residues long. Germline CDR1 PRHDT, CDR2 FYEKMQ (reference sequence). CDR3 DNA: TGTGCCAGCACCCTAGGGCAGGGGGGGTTGCAAGAGACCCAGTACTTC. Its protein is CASTLGQGGLQETQYF.

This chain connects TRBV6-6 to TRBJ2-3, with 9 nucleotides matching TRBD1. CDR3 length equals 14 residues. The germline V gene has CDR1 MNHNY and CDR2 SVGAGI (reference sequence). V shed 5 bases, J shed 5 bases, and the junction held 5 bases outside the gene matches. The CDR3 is CASSKQGARDTQYF. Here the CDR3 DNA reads TGTGCCAGCAGTAAACAGGGGGCAAGAGATACGCAGTATTTT.

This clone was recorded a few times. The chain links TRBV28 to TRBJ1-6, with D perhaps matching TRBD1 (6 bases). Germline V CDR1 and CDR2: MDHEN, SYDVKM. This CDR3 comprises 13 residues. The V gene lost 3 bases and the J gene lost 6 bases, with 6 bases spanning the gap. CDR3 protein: CASSLDSNSPLHF. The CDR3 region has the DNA TGTGCCAGCAGTTTGGACAGTAATTCACCCCTCCACTTT.

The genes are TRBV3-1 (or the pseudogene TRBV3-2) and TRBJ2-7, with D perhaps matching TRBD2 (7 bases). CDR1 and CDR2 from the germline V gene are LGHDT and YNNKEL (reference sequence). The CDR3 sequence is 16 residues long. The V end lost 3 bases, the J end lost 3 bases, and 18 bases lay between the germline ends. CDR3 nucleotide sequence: TGTGCCAGCAGCCACTTACTTAGGGGGGGAGGCTACGAGCAGTACTTC. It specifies CASSHLLRGGGYEQYF.

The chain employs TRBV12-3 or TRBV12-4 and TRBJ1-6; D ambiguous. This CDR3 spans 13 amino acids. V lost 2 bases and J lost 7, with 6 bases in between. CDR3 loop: CASSLSQNSPLHF. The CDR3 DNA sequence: TGTGCCAGCAGTTTATCTCAGAATTCACCCCTCCACTTT.

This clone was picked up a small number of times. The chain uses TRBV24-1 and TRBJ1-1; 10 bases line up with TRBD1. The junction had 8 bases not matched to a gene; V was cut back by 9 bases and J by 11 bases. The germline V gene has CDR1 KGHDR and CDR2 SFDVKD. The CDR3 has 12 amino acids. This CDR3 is CATSGDRGLAFF. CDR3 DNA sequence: TGTGCCACCTCGGGGGACAGGGGCTTGGCTTTCTTT.

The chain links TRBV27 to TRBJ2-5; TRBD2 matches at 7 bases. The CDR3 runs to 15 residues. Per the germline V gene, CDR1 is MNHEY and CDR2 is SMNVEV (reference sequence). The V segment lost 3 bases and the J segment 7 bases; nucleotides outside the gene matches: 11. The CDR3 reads CASSFQLKRGVTQYF. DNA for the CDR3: TGTGCCAGCAGTTTCCAATTGAAACGGGGGGTGACCCAGTACTTC.

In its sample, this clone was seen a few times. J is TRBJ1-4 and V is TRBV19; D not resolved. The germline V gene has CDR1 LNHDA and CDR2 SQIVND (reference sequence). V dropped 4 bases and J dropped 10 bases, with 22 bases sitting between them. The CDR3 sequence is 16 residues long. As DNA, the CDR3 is TGTGCCAGTAGTACGTCCCTCTGGACCCTAGAGGGAAAACTGTTTTTT. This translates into CASSTSLWTLEGKLFF. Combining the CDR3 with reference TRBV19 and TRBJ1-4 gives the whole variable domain DGGITQSPKYLFRKEGQNVTLSCEQNLNHDAMYWYRQDPGQGLRLIYYSQIVNDFQKGDIAEGYSVSREKKESFPLTVTSAQKNPTAFYLCASSTSLWTLEGKLFFGSGTQLSVL.

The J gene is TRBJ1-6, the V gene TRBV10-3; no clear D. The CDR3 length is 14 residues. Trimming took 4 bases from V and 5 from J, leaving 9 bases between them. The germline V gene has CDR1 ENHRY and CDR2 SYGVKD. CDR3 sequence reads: CAISVGQNNSPLHF. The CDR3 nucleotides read TGTGCCATCAGTGTAGGGCAGAATAATTCACCCCTCCACTTT.

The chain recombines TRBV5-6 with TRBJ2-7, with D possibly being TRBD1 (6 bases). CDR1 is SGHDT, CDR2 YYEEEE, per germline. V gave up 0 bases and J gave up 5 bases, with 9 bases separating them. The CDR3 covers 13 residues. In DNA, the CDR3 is TGTGCCAGCAGCTTGGACCAGGGGCACGAGCAGTACTTC. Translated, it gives CASSLDQGHEQYF.

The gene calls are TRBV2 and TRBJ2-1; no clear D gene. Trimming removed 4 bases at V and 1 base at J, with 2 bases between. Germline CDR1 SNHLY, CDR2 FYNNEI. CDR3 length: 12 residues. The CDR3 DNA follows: TGTGCCAGCAGTGCTTCCTACAATGAGCAGTTCTTC. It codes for CASSASYNEQFF.

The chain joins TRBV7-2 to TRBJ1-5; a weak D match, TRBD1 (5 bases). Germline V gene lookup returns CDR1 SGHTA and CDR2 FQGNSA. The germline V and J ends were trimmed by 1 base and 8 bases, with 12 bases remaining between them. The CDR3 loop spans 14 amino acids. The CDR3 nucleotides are TGTGCCAGCAGCTTAGTGGGGGTGGGGAAGCCCCAGCATTTT. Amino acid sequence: CASSLVGVGKPQHF.

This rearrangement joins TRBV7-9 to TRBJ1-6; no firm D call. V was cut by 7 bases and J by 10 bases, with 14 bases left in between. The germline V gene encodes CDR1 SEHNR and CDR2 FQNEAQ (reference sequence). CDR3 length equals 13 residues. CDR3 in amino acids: CASNTVALSPLHF. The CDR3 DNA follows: TGTGCCAGCAACACGGTGGCTTTATCACCCCTCCACTTT.

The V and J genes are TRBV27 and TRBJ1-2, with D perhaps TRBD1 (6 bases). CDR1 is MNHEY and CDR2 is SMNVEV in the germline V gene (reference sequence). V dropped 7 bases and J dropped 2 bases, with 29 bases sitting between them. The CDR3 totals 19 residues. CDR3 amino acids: CASTVVSTQGFLANYGYTF. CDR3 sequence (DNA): TGTGCCAGCACCGTGGTGTCGACGCAGGGGTTTCTTGCGAACTATGGCTACACCTTC.

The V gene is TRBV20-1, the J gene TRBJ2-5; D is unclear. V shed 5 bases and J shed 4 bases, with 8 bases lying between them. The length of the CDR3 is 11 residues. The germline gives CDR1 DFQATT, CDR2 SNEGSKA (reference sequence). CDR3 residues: CSALISETQYF. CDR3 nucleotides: TGCAGTGCTCTTATATCAGAGACCCAGTACTTC.

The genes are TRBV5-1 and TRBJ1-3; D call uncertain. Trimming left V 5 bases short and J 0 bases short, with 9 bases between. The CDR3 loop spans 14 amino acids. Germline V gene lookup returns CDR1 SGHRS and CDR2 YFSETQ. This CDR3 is CASSISDSGNTIYF. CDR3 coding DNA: TGCGCCAGCAGTATTTCCGACTCTGGAAACACCATATATTTT.

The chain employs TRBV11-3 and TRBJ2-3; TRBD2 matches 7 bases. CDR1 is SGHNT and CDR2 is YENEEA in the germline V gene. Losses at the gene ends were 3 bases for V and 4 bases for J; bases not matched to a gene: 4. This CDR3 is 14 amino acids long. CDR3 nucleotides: TGTGCCAGCAGCTTGGGGGACTACGCAGATACGCAGTATTTT. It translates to CASSLGDYADTQYF. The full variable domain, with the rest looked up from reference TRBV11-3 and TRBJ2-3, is EAGVVQSPRYKIIEKKQPVAFWCNPISGHNTLYWYLQNLGQGPELLIRYENEEAVDDSQLPKDRFSAERLKGVDSTLKIQPAELGDSAVYLCASSLGDYADTQYFGPGTRLTVL.

Here the CDR3 DNA reads TGTGCCAGCAGTTACAGGGGGGCGACCGATGAGCAGTTCTTC. This translates into CASSYRGATDEQFF. The rearrangement uses TRBV6-2 or TRBV6-3 and TRBJ2-1; D tentatively reads TRBD1 or TRBD2 (6 bases each). In germline, CDR1 is MNHEY, CDR2 SVGEGT. The V end was cut by 2 bases, the J end by 8 bases, with 13 bases between. The length of the CDR3 is 14 residues.

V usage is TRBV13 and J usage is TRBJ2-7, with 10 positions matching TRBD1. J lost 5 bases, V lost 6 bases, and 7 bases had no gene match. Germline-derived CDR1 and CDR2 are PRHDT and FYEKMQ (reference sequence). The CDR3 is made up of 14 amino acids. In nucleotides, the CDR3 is TGTGCCAGCAGACAGGGACAGGGGTTCCACGAGCAGTACTTC. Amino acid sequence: CASRQGQGFHEQYF. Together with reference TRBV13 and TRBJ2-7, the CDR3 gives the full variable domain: AAGVIQSPRHLIKEKRETATLKCYPIPRHDTVYWYQQGPGQDPQFLISFYEKMQSDKGSIPDRFSAQQFSDYHSELNMSSLELGDSALYFCASRQGQGFHEQYFGPGTRLTVT.

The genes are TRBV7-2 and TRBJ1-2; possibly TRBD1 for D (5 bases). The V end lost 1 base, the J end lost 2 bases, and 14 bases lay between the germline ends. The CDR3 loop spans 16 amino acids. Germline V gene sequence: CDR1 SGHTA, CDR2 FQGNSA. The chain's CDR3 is CASSLDVGRRNYGYTF. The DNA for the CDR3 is TGTGCCAGCAGCTTAGACGTGGGGCGGCGGAACTATGGCTACACCTTC.

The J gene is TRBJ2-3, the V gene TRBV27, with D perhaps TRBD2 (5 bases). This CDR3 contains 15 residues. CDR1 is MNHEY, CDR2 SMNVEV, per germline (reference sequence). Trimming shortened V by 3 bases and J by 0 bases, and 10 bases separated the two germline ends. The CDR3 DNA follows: TGTGCCAGCAGTTTGTCCGGGGAGAGCACAGATACGCAGTATTTT. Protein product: CASSLSGESTDTQYF.

Written as DNA, the CDR3 is TGTGCCAGCAGCATTCCCGCTAGCATGGCAGATACGCAGTATTTT. Residues: CASSIPASMADTQYF. This chain connects TRBV28 to TRBJ2-3, with D possibly TRBD2 on 5 matching bases. The CDR3 contains 15 residues. With 6 bases removed from V and 4 bases from J, the gap between germline ends came to 17 bases. From germline, CDR1 is MDHEN and CDR2 SYDVKM.

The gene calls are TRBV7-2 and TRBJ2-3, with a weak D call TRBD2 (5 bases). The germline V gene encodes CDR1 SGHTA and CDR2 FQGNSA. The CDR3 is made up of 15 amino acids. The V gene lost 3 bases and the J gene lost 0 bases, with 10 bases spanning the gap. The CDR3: CASSLRAVSTDTQYF. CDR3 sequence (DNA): TGTGCCAGCAGCTTGAGGGCAGTCAGCACAGATACGCAGTATTTT.

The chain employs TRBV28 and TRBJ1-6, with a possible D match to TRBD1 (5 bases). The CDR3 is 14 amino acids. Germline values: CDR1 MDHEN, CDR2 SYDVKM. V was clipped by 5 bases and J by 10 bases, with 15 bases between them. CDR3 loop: CASSPEDKRSPLHF. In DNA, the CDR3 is TGTGCCAGCAGTCCAGAGGACAAGAGGTCACCCCTCCACTTT.

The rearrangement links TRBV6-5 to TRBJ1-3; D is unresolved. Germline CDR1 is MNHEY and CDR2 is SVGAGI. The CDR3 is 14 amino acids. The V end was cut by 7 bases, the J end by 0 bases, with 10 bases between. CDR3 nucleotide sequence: TGTGCCAGCAACCCTCTCAACTCTGGAAACACCATATATTTT. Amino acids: CASNPLNSGNTIYF.

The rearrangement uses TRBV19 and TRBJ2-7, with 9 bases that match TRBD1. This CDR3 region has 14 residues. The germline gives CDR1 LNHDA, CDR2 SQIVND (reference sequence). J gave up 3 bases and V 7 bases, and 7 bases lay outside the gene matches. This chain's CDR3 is CASKRTGVFYEQYF. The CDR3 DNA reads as TGTGCCAGTAAAAGGACAGGGGTCTTCTACGAGCAGTACTTC.

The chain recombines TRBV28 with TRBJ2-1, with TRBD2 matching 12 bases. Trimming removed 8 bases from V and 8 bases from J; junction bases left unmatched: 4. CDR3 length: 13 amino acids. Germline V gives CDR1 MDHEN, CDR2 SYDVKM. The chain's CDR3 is CASETSGSDEQFF. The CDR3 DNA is TGTGCCAGCGAGACTAGCGGGAGCGATGAGCAGTTCTTC.

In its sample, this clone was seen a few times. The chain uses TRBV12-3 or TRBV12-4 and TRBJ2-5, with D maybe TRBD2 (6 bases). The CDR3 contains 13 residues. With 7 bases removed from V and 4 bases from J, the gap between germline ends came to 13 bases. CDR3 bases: TGTGCCAGCACTCCTTCCGGGGGAGAGACCCAGTACTTC. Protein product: CASTPSGGETQYF.

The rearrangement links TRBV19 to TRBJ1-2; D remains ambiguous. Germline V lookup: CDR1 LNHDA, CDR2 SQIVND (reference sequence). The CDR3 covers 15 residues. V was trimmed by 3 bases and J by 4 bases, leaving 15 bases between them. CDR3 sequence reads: CASSISASLRYGYTF. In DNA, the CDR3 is TGTGCCAGTAGTATTTCGGCCAGTCTTCGCTATGGCTACACCTTC.